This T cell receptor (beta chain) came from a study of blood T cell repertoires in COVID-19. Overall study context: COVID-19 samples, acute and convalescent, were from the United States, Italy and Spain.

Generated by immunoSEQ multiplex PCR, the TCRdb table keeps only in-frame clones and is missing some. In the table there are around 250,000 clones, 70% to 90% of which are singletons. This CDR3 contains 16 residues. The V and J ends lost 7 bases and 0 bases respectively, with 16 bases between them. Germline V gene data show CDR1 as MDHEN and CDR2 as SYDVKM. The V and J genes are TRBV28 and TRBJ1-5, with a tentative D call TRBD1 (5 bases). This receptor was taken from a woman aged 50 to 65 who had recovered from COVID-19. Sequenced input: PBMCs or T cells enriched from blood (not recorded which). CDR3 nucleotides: TGTGCCAGCATGCTATGGGGCATCCGTAGCAATCAGCCCCAGCATTTT. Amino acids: CASMLWGIRSNQPQHF.